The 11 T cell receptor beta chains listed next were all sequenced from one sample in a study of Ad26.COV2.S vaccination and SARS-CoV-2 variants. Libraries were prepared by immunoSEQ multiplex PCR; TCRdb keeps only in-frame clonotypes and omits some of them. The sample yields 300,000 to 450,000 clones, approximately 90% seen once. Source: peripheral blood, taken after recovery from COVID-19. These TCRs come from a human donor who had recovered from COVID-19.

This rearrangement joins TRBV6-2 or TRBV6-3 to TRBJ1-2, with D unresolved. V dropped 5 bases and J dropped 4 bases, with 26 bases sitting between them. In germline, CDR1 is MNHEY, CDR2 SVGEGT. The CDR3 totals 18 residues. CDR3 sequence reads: CASSHPPGSIKEGYGYTF. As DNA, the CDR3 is TGTGCCAGCAGTCATCCGCCGGGATCCATTAAAGAGGGCTATGGCTACACCTTC.

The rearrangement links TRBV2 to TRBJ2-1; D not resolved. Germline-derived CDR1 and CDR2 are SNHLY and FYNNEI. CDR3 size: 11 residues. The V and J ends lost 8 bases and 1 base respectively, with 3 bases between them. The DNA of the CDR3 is TGTGCCAGCCAGTCCTACAATGAGCAGTTCTTC. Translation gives CASQSYNEQFF.

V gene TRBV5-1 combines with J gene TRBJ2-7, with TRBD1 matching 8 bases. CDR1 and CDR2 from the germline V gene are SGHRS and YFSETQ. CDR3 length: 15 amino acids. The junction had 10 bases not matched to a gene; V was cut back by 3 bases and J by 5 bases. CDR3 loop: CASSSSDRDPHEQYF. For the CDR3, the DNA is TGCGCCAGCAGCTCGTCGGACAGGGACCCCCACGAGCAGTACTTC.

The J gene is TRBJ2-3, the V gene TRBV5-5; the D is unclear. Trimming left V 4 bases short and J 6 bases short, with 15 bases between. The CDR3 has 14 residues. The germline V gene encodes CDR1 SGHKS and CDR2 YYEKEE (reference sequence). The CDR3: CASSPPLFDDTQYF. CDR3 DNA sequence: TGTGCCAGCAGCCCCCCCCTGTTTGACGATACGCAGTATTTT.

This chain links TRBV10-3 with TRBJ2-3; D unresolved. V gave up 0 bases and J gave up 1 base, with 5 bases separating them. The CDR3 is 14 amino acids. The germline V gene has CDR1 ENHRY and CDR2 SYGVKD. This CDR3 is CAISESAGTDTQYF. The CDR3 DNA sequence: TGTGCCATCAGTGAGTCTGCGGGCACAGATACGCAGTATTTT.

CDR3 sequence: CASSGGRAGGVQFF. DNA of the CDR3: TGTGCCAGCAGCGGTGGTCGAGCGGGGGGGGTGCAGTTCTTC. The chain is built from TRBV7-8 and TRBJ2-1; TRBD2 matches at 10 bases. With V trimmed by 5 bases and J by 12 bases, 10 bases remained unmatched. The CDR3 contains 14 residues. Germline CDR1 and CDR2: SGHVS and FQNEAQ.

Here the CDR3 DNA reads TGTGCCAGCAGGACAACTAGCAAGGGGAGCACAGATACGCAGTATTTT. Encoded protein: CASRTTSKGSTDTQYF. The rearrangement joins TRBV3-1 (or the pseudogene TRBV3-2) to TRBJ2-3; tentative D call: TRBD2 (6 bases). CDR1 LGHDT and CDR2 YNNKEL come from the germline V gene (reference sequence). The CDR3 contains 16 residues. V lost 6 bases and J 0 bases, leaving 16 bases between the germline ends.

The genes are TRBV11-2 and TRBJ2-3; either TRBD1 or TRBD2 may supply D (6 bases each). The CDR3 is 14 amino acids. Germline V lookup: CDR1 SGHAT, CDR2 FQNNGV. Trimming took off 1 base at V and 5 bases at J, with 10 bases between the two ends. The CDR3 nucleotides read TGTGCCAGCAGCTTAGGCAGGGGAGGAGATACGCAGTATTTT. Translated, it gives CASSLGRGGDTQYF.

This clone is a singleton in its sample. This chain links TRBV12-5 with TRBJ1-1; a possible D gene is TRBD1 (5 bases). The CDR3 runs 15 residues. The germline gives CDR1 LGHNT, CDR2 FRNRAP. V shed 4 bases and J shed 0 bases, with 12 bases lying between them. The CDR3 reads CASGSLGLMNTEAFF. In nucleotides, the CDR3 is TGTGCTAGTGGTTCCCTGGGGCTTATGAACACTGAAGCTTTCTTT.

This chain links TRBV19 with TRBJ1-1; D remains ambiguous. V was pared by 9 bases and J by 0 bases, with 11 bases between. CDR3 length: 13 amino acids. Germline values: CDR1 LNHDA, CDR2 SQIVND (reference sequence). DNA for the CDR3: TGTGCCAGCCGTGGACGGATGAACACTGAAGCTTTCTTT. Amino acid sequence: CASRGRMNTEAFF.

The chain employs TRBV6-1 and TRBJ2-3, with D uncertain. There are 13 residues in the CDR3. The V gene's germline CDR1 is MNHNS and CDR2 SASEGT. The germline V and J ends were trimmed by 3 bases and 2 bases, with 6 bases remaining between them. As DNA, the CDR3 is TGTGCCAGCAGTGAGTTGATCACAGATACGCAGTATTTT. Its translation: CASSELITDTQYF.